At least ten counts were recorded for the clone carrying this TCR beta chain. This entry is derived from a study of read filtering for tumor transcriptome and immune sequencing. From roughly 390 ng of RNA, a library with molecular barcoded alpha/delta and beta/gamma adaptors was made. Each CDR3 protein gets one entry after TCRdb re-called the reads with MiXCR. The table has tens of thousands of distinct CDR3 sequences, roughly a fifth seen once; the top ten hold approximately 15%. This receptor was identified in a donor over 35 with multiple myeloma. Sequencing was carried out using a population of CD138-negative cells sorted from bone marrow.

In nucleotides, the CDR3 is TGTGCCAGCAAGAGGGGGAGGGAGACCCAGTACTTC. Its translation is CASKRGRETQYF. The gene calls are TRBV2 and TRBJ2-5; D assignment may be TRBD1 or TRBD2 (6 bases each). The CDR3 totals 12 residues. CDR1 and CDR2 from the germline V gene are SNHLY and FYNNEI. Trimming left V 7 bases short and J 5 bases short, with 11 bases between.